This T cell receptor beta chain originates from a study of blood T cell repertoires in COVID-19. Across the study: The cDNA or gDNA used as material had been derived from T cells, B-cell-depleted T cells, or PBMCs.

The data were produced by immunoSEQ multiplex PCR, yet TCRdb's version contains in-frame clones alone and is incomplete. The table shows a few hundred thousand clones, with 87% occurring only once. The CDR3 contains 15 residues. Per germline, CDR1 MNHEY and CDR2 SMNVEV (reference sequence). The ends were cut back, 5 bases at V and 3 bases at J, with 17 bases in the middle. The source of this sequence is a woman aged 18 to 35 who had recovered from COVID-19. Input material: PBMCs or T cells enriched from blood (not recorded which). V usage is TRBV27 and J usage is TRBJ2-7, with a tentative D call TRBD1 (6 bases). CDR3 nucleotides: TGTGCCAGCAGTCCCACCCCGAACAGGGTCTACGAGCAGTACTTC. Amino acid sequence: CASSPTPNRVYEQYF.